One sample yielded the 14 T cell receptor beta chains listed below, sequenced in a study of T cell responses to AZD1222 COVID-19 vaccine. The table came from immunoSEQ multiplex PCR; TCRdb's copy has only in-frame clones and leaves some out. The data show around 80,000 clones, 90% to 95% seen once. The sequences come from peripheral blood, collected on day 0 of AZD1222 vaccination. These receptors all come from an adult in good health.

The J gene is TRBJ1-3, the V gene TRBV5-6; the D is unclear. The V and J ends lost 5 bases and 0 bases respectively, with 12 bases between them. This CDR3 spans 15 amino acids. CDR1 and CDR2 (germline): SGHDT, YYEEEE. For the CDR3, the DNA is TGTGCCAGCAGTTTTCGGGATAACTCTGGAAACACCATATATTTT. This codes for CASSFRDNSGNTIYF.

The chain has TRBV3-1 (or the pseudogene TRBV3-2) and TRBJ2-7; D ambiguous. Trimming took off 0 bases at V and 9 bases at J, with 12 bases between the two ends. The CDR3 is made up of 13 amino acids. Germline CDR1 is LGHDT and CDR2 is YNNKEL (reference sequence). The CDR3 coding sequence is TGTGCCAGCAGCCAAGAGGCCACTCTGACGCAGTACTTC. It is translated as CASSQEATLTQYF.

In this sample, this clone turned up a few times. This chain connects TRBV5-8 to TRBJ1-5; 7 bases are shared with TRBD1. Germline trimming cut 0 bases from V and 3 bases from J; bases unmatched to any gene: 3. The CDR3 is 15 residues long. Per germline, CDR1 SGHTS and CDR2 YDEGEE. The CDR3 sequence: CASSLDRGSNQPQHF. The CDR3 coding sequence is TGTGCCAGCAGCTTGGACAGGGGCTCCAATCAGCCCCAGCATTTT. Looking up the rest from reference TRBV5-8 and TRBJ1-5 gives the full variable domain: EAGVTQSPTHLIKTRGQQATLRCSPISGHTSVYWYQQALGLGLQFLLWYDEGEERNRGNFPPRFSGRQFPNYSSELNVNALELEDSALYLCASSLDRGSNQPQHFGDGTRLSIL.

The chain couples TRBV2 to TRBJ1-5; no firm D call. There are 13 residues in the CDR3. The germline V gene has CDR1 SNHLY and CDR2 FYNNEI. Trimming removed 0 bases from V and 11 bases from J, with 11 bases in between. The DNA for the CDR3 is TGTGCCAGCAGTGAAGCGCGGAACGGGGCCCAGCATTTT. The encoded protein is CASSEARNGAQHF. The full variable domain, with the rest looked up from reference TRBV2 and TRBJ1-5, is EPEVTQTPSHQVTQMGQEVILRCVPISNHLYFYWYRQILGQKVEFLVSFYNNEISEKSEIFDDQFSVERPDGSNFTLKIRSTKLEDSAMYFCASSEARNGAQHFGDGTRLSIL.

The CDR3 loop reads CASSRRLDNEQFF. CDR3 DNA: TGTGCCAGCAGCAGGCGTCTGGACAATGAGCAGTTCTTC. The rearrangement links TRBV6-2 or TRBV6-3 to TRBJ2-1; D remains unclear. The CDR3 is made up of 13 amino acids. From germline, CDR1 is MNHEY and CDR2 SVGEGT. V lost 6 bases and J 5 bases, leaving 11 bases between the germline ends.

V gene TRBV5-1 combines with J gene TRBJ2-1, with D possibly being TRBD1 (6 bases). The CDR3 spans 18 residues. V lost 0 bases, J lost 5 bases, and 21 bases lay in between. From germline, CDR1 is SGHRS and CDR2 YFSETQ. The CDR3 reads CASSLAVHAGTRNNEQFF. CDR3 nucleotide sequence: TGCGCCAGCAGCTTGGCCGTTCACGCCGGGACAAGAAACAATGAGCAGTTCTTC.

For the CDR3, the DNA is TGCGCCAGCAGCCAAGCTAGCGGGAGGGGGGAGACCCAGTACTTC. As protein: CASSQASGRGETQYF. This chain joins TRBV4-3 and TRBJ2-5; 12 bases align to TRBD2. The CDR3 has 15 amino acids. V shed 1 base and J 5 bases; nucleotides not matched to a gene: 2. Looked up from germline, CDR1 is LGHNA and CDR2 is YSLEER.

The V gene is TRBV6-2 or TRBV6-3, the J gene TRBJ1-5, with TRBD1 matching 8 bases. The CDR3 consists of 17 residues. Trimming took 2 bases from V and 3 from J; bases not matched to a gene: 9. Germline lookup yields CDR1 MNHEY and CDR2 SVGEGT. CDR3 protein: CASSYSGAGGNNQPQHF. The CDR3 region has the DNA TGTGCCAGCAGTTACAGTGGGGCAGGGGGCAACAATCAGCCCCAGCATTTT.

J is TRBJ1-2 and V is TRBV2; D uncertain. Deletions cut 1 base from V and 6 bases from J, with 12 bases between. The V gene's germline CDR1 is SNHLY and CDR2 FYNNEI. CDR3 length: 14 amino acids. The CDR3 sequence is CASSEEGGSHGYTF. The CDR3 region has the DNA TGTGCCAGCAGTGAAGAGGGAGGGTCCCATGGCTACACCTTC.

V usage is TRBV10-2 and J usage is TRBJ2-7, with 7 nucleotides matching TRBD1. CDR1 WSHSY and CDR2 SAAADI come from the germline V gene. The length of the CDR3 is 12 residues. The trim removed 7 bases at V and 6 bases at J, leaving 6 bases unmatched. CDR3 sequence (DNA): TGCGCCAGCATAGACAGGGCGGGCGAGCAGTACTTC. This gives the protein CASIDRAGEQYF.

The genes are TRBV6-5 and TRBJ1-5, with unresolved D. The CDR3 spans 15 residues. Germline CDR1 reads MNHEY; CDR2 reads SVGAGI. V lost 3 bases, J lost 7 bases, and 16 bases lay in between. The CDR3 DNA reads TGTGCCAGCAGTTATTCATGGCGGCTGGACCAGCCCCAGCATTTT. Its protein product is CASSYSWRLDQPQHF.

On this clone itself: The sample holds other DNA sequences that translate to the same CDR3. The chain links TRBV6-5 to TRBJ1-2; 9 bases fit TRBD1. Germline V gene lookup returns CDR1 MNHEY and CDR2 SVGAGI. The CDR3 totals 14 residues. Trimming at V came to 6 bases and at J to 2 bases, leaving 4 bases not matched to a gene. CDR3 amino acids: CASRRTGENYGYTF. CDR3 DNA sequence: TGTGCCAGCAGGAGGACAGGGGAAAACTATGGCTACACCTTC.

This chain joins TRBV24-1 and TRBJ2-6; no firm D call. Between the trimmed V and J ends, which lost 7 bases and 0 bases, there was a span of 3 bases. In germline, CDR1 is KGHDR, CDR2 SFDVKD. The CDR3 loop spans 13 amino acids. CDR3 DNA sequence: TGTGCCACCAGGTCCTCTGGGGCCAACGTCCTGACTTTC. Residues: CATRSSGANVLTF.

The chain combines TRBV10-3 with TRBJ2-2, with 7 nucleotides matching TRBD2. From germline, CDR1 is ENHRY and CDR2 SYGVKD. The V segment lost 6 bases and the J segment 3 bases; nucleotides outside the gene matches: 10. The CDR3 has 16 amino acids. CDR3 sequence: CAIRLKTSTDTGELFF. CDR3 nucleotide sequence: TGTGCCATCAGACTAAAGACTAGCACGGACACCGGGGAGCTGTTTTTT.